This is a list of T cell receptor beta chains from one sample in a study of T cell responses to AZD1222 COVID-19 vaccine. Measured with immunoSEQ multiplex PCR; TCRdb has only the in-frame clones, and not every one. This table has 100,000 to 120,000 clones, about four fifths appearing once. The sample here was peripheral blood, taken on day 0 of AZD1222 vaccination. The receptors were sampled from an adult in good health. CDR3s include the opening cysteine and the closing phenylalanine or tryptophan. Fields, in order: J gene, clone size, D gene, V gene, CDR3 DNA, CDR3 protein. The D gene is left open where the match is weak. Expanded clones get a size class; other rows say once, few or many, or leave the size out.

TRBJ1-3,NA,TRBD1,TRBV11-2,TGTGCCAGCAGCTGGGACAGGGCGGGAAACACCATATATTTT,CASSWDRAGNTIYF
TRBJ2-3,NA,NA,TRBV6-4,TGTGCCAGCAGTGACCCAGGGTCGGGCACAGATACGCAGTATTTT,CASSDPGSGTDTQYF
TRBJ1-5,few,NA,TRBV19,TGTGCCAGTAGACTCCGGGGTGGGGACAATCAGCCCCAGCATTTT,CASRLRGGDNQPQHF
TRBJ2-1,NA,NA,TRBV7-2,TGTGCCAGCAGCTTTTACGATAATGAGCAGTTCTTC,CASSFYDNEQFF
TRBJ2-1,NA,NA,TRBV27,TGTGCCAGCAGTTTAAGAGGGCTCCCTCTCTACAATGAGCAGTTCTTC,CASSLRGLPLYNEQFF
TRBJ2-3,once,TRBD1,TRBV5-5,TGTGCCAGCCCCTCAGACAGGGGCCCAGATACGCAGTATTTT,CASPSDRGPDTQYF
TRBJ2-5,NA,NA,TRBV27,TGTGCCAGCAGTTTCTCAGGGAGCATGGGGGAGACCCAGTACTTC,CASSFSGSMGETQYF
TRBJ2-1,once,TRBD2,TRBV2,TGTGCCAGCAGCACTAGCGGTGGTGAGCAGTTCTTC,CASSTSGGEQFF
TRBJ1-1,NA,NA,TRBV7-9,TGTGCCAGCAGCTTGACGCTGAACACTGAAGCTTTCTTT,CASSLTLNTEAFF
TRBJ2-7,NA,NA,TRBV7-2,TGTGCCAGCAGCCAAGGCGGGAACTCCTACGAGCAGTACTTC,CASSQGGNSYEQYF
TRBJ1-6,NA,NA,TRBV5-1,TGCGCCAGCAGCTTGGGTGGGACCAGCTCCTATAATTCACCCCTCCACTTT,CASSLGGTSSYNSPLHF
TRBJ2-1,few,NA,TRBV29-1,TGCAGCGTTGAGAGGCTTAGCTCCTACAATGAGCAGTTCTTC,CSVERLSSYNEQFF
TRBJ2-2,NA,NA,TRBV14,TGTGCCAGCAGCGCACGATACCCCCCCGGGGGCGGCGGGGAGCTGTTTTTT,CASSARYPPGGGGELFF
TRBJ1-4,NA,NA,TRBV6-5,TGTGCCAGCAGTTCCTCCCGGGCCTCCAATGAAAAACTGTTTTTT,CASSSSRASNEKLFF
TRBJ2-2,NA,TRBD2,TRBV7-2,TGTGCCAGCAGCTTAGCTTGGGCGGGAGGAGTAGTCGGGGAGCTGTTTTTT,CASSLAWAGGVVGELFF
TRBJ2-5,few,TRBD1,TRBV2,TGTGCCAGTCGTCCGGGACAGGGAGCCCAAGAGACCCAGTACTTC,CASRPGQGAQETQYF
TRBJ1-2,NA,NA,TRBV6-5,TGTGCCAGCAGTTACATCGCAGGGACCGGCTACACCTTC,CASSYIAGTGYTF
TRBJ1-2,NA,NA,TRBV29-1,TGCAGCGTTGGACCTTCTAACTATGGCTACACCTTC,CSVGPSNYGYTF
TRBJ2-5,NA,NA,TRBV7-2,TGTGCCAGCAGCTTAGCGGGAGGCAGGGAGACCCAGTACTTC,CASSLAGGRETQYF
TRBJ1-4,NA,NA,TRBV5-6,TGTGCCAGCAGCTTCCTGGGTACTAATGAAAAACTGTTTTTT,CASSFLGTNEKLFF